Following are 25 T cell receptor beta chains from one sample sequenced in a study of blood T cell repertoires in COVID-19. Only in-frame clones appear in the TCRdb table, and some are missing; sequencing was by immunoSEQ multiplex PCR. The sample lists tens of thousands of clones, roughly 91% occurring once. The sequenced sample was peripheral blood. The receptor source for this set is a man aged 50 to 60 with COVID-19, enrolled during active disease.

CDR3 loop: CASSPRGQFNYGYTF. DNA for the CDR3: TGTGCCAGCAGTCCCCGGGGACAGTTTAACTATGGCTACACCTTC. The chain joins TRBV6-5 to TRBJ1-2, with 7 nucleotides matching TRBD1. Per germline, CDR1 MNHEY and CDR2 SVGAGI. The CDR3 sequence is 15 residues long. V trimming: 5 bases; J trimming: 1 base; junction bases outside the gene matches: 7.

The V gene is TRBV6-5, the J gene TRBJ1-2; weak D call: TRBD1 (6 bases). Germline V gene lookup returns CDR1 MNHEY and CDR2 SVGAGI. This CDR3 spans 13 amino acids. V was cut by 2 bases and J by 7 bases, with 11 bases left in between. In DNA, the CDR3 is TGTGCCAGCAGTTACACAGGGATGGGTGGCTACACCTTC. Protein product: CASSYTGMGGYTF.

The V gene is TRBV11-3, the J gene TRBJ2-5; 12 nucleotides line up with TRBD2. Germline V gene lookup returns CDR1 SGHNT and CDR2 YENEEA. V lost 3 bases to trimming and J lost 5 bases; unmatched junction nucleotides: 13. The CDR3 extends over 18 amino acids. This CDR3 reads CASSFFFTSGTSGETQYF. As DNA, the CDR3 is TGTGCCAGCAGCTTTTTCTTCACTTCCGGGACTAGCGGGGAGACCCAGTACTTC.

This clone was seen once. The V and J genes are TRBV5-4 and TRBJ2-7; no clear D. The ends were cut back, 4 bases at V and 1 base at J, with 15 bases in the middle. CDR3 size: 15 residues. Per germline, CDR1 SGHNT and CDR2 YYREEE (reference sequence). The CDR3 protein is CASSLEVAKSYEQYF. CDR3 bases: TGTGCCAGCAGCCTTGAGGTGGCGAAATCCTACGAGCAGTACTTC.

The rearrangement uses TRBV4-2 and TRBJ1-1; the match to TRBD1 covers 8 bases. V lost 5 bases, J lost 7 bases, and 21 bases stayed unmatched. The germline gives CDR1 LGHNA, CDR2 YNFKEQ. The length of the CDR3 is 18 residues. CDR3 sequence reads: CASSASQGTGLGTNEAFF. The CDR3 DNA is TGTGCCAGCAGCGCGTCCCAGGGGACAGGCCTTGGAACCAATGAAGCTTTCTTT.

This sequence joins TRBV28 and TRBJ1-5; possibly TRBD1 for D (6 bases). Germline loops: CDR1 MDHEN, CDR2 SYDVKM. V was cut by 9 bases and J by 10 bases, with 19 bases left in between. CDR3 length: 13 residues. The CDR3 here is CASTGYVEVPQHF. CDR3 bases: TGTGCCAGTACAGGGTATGTGGAGGTTCCCCAGCATTTT.

CDR3 protein: CASSAHTSGEQYF. In DNA form, the CDR3 reads TGTGCCAGCAGCGCCCACACTAGCGGCGAGCAGTACTTC. The chain couples TRBV9 to TRBJ2-7, with 8 bases lining up with TRBD2. CDR1 is SGDLS, CDR2 YYNGEE, per germline. V shed 3 bases, J shed 6 bases, and the junction held 5 bases outside the gene matches. The CDR3 is made up of 13 amino acids.

The chain joins TRBV6-5 to TRBJ2-7; D ambiguous. The V end was cut by 8 bases, the J end by 1 base, with 12 bases between. CDR3 length: 13 residues. The germline gives CDR1 MNHEY, CDR2 SVGAGI. The CDR3 spells CASYPGGSYEQYF. The CDR3 DNA reads as TGTGCCAGCTATCCGGGTGGATCCTACGAGCAGTACTTC.

In its sample, this clone was seen once. This rearrangement joins TRBV3-1 (or the pseudogene TRBV3-2) to TRBJ2-3, with TRBD2 as a possible D gene (6 bases). Germline CDR1 and CDR2: LGHDT and YNNKEL (reference sequence). Trimming shortened V by 0 bases and J by 6 bases, and 22 bases separated the two germline ends. CDR3 length equals 18 residues. CDR3 in DNA: TGTGCCAGCAGCCAAGAAAGGTTGAGGGAGGCCCCCAGCGATACGCAGTATTTT. This sequence encodes CASSQERLREAPSDTQYF.

This rearrangement joins TRBV6-5 to TRBJ2-7; TRBD2 is a possible D gene (5 bases). CDR1 is MNHEY and CDR2 is SVGAGI in the germline V gene. Between the trimmed V and J ends, which lost 2 bases and 7 bases, there was a span of 15 bases. There are 14 residues in the CDR3. The CDR3 DNA reads as TGTGCCAGCAGTTACGCGGCTTCACCGGGAGAGCAGTACTTC. Protein product: CASSYAASPGEQYF.

This rearrangement joins TRBV28 to TRBJ2-7; 16 bases map to TRBD2. This CDR3 region has 19 residues. Germline V gene lookup returns CDR1 MDHEN and CDR2 SYDVKM. J was trimmed by 0 bases and V by 5 bases; bases with no gene match: 10. The CDR3 sequence is CASSPPGLAGGPSSYEQYF. DNA of the CDR3: TGTGCCAGCAGTCCCCCGGGACTAGCGGGAGGGCCGAGCTCCTACGAGCAGTACTTC. Based on the CDR3 plus reference TRBV28 and TRBJ2-7, the full variable domain is DVKVTQSSRYLVKRTGEKVFLECVQDMDHENMFWYRQDPGLGLRLIYFSYDVKMKEKGDIPEGYSVSREKKERFSLILESASTNQTSMYLCASSPPGLAGGPSSYEQYFGPGTRLTVT.

J is TRBJ2-5 and V is TRBV5-1, with D perhaps TRBD1 (6 bases). This CDR3 comprises 14 residues. Germline V gene sequence: CDR1 SGHRS, CDR2 YFSETQ. The V end was cut by 0 bases, the J end by 5 bases, with 11 bases between. In nucleotides, the CDR3 is TGCGCCAGCAGCTTGGACAGGGCTGGCGAGACCCAGTACTTC. This codes for CASSLDRAGETQYF.

The chain couples TRBV7-8 to TRBJ2-7; 14 bases align to TRBD2. V lost 4 bases to trimming and J lost 7 bases; unmatched junction nucleotides: 6. This CDR3 is built from 15 residues. Germline values: CDR1 SGHVS, CDR2 FQNEAQ. This CDR3 reads CASSWGTSGSVEQYF. The CDR3 nucleotides read TGTGCCAGCAGCTGGGGGACTAGCGGGAGCGTTGAGCAGTACTTC.

V usage is TRBV6-4 and J usage is TRBJ2-2; D remains ambiguous. CDR1 and CDR2 from the germline V gene are MRHNA and SNTAGT. The CDR3 sequence is 12 residues long. V was cut by 6 bases and J by 2 bases, with 4 bases left in between. The CDR3 bases are TGTGCCAGCAGGACTAACACCGGGGAGCTGTTTTTT. Protein: CASRTNTGELFF.

This sequence joins TRBV7-8 and TRBJ2-1; no reliable D call. V was shortened by 2 bases and J by 8 bases, with 10 bases between the two germline ends. The germline V gene encodes CDR1 SGHVS and CDR2 FQNEAQ. The CDR3 runs 13 residues. The CDR3 loop reads CASSLSPSDEQFF. CDR3 DNA sequence: TGTGCCAGCAGCTTATCCCCTTCCGATGAGCAGTTCTTC.

This clone is a singleton in its sample. The V and J genes are TRBV4-1 and TRBJ1-1, with a possible D match to TRBD1 (5 bases). Trimming took off 6 bases at V and 1 base at J, with 12 bases between the two ends. CDR1 is MGHRA and CDR2 is YSYEKL in the germline V gene. This CDR3 is 14 amino acids long. CDR3: CASRGALKNTEAFF. CDR3 coding DNA: TGCGCCAGCAGAGGGGCCCTTAAGAACACTGAAGCTTTCTTT.

The chain has TRBV6-6 and TRBJ2-5; 8 bases line up with TRBD1. The CDR3 extends over 14 amino acids. V was pared by 7 bases and J by 3 bases, with 7 bases of the junction left unmatched. Germline loops: CDR1 MNHNY, CDR2 SVGAGI (reference sequence). The CDR3 reads CASTPGTGEETQYF. In nucleotides, the CDR3 is TGTGCCAGCACTCCCGGGACAGGAGAAGAGACCCAGTACTTC.

The gene calls are TRBV11-2 and TRBJ2-1, with D possibly matching TRBD2 (6 bases). The CDR3 has 18 residues. V was shortened by 5 bases and J by 1 base, with 21 bases between the two germline ends. Germline V CDR1 and CDR2: SGHAT, FQNNGV. The CDR3 protein is CASSRRGGGIGSYNEQFF. Here the CDR3 DNA reads TGTGCCAGCAGCAGAAGGGGTGGGGGGATAGGATCCTACAATGAGCAGTTCTTC. Variable domain in full (rest from reference TRBV11-2 and TRBJ2-1): EAGVAQSPRYKIIEKRQSVAFWCNPISGHATLYWYQQILGQGPKLLIQFQNNGVVDDSQLPKDRFSAERLKGVDSTLKIQPAKLEDSAVYLCASSRRGGGIGSYNEQFFGPGTRLTVL.

This clone was picked up one time. V and J are TRBV12-5 and TRBJ1-3; D call uncertain. V lost 2 bases to trimming and J lost 2 bases, with 4 bases between them. Germline values: CDR1 LGHNT, CDR2 FRNRAP. The CDR3 totals 13 residues. The CDR3 region is CASGLPTGNTIYF. The CDR3 nucleotides read TGTGCTAGTGGTTTGCCCACTGGAAACACCATATATTTT.

The CDR3 here is CASSQEGRTSGRQTQYF. Here the CDR3 DNA reads TGTGCCAGCAGCCAAGAGGGGAGGACTAGCGGGAGACAGACCCAGTACTTC. The rearrangement joins TRBV3-1 (or the pseudogene TRBV3-2) to TRBJ2-5; 13 bases are a match to TRBD2. Trimming at V came to 0 bases and at J to 6 bases, leaving 7 bases not matched to a gene. Per germline, CDR1 LGHDT and CDR2 YNNKEL (reference sequence). CDR3 length equals 17 residues.

J is TRBJ1-1 and V is TRBV30, with no clear D. The CDR3 runs to 12 residues. The germline V gene encodes CDR1 GTSNPN and CDR2 SVGIG (reference sequence). V dropped 5 bases and J dropped 4 bases, with 11 bases sitting between them. This chain's CDR3 is CAWGDGGTEAFF. CDR3 nucleotide sequence: TGTGCCTGGGGTGATGGAGGCACTGAAGCTTTCTTT.

The rearrangement links TRBV28 to TRBJ2-7; TRBD1 might be the D (5 bases). The CDR3 length is 12 residues. The V gene lost 6 bases and the J gene lost 2 bases, with 8 bases spanning the gap. Germline V CDR1 and CDR2: MDHEN, SYDVKM. CDR3 nucleotide sequence: TGTGCCAGCAGCGGACACCCCTACGAGCAGTACTTC. Translating it yields CASSGHPYEQYF.

The genes are TRBV29-1 and TRBJ2-3; weak D call: TRBD1 (7 bases). Trimming took off 4 bases at V and 4 bases at J, with 12 bases between the two ends. The CDR3 has 13 residues. Looked up from germline, CDR1 is SQVTM and CDR2 is ANQGSEA. This CDR3 is CSVGRGRADTQYF. As DNA, the CDR3 is TGCAGCGTTGGGAGGGGGCGCGCAGATACGCAGTATTTT.

V and J are TRBV10-3 and TRBJ2-5; 7 nucleotides agree with TRBD1. The CDR3 totals 13 residues. CDR1 ENHRY and CDR2 SYGVKD come from the germline V gene. Trimming removed 4 bases from V and 7 bases from J; junction bases left unmatched: 6. The CDR3 here is CAISGDSGGTQYF. CDR3 bases: TGTGCCATCAGTGGGGACAGTGGGGGGACCCAGTACTTC.

V usage is TRBV5-4 and J usage is TRBJ1-2; tentatively, D is TRBD1 (5 bases). The CDR3 has 15 amino acids. The germline V gene has CDR1 SGHNT and CDR2 YYREEE (reference sequence). Deletions cut 4 bases from V and 0 bases from J, with 13 bases between. The CDR3 nucleotides are TGTGCCAGCAGCCCTAGGACAACTTCTAACTATGGCTACACCTTC. It translates to CASSPRTTSNYGYTF.